Listed below are T cell receptor beta chains from one sample, sequenced in a study of T cells in localized non-small cell lung cancer. Profiled with immunoSEQ multiplex PCR; TCRdb holds only in-frame clones, not every one. The sample contains more than 45,000 clones, roughly 88% of which appear only once. The material sequenced was peripheral blood, taken before any cancer treatment. These receptors were taken from a male donor aged 60 or over with stage III squamous cell lung carcinoma. The CDR3 runs from the conserved cysteine through the conserved F or W. The D gene is left open where the match is weak. Not all rows give a size; the values are once, few, many and, for expanded clones, a class.

abundance,v_gene,d_gene,j_gene,CDR3nt,CDR3aa
.,TRBV2,.,TRBJ2-5,TGTGCCAGCAGTGAGCAGGGCATTCAAGAGACCCAGTACTTC,CASSEQGIQETQYF
.,TRBV19,.,TRBJ2-3,TGTGCCAGTAGTCCTGGACGGTTTGATACGCAGTATTTT,CASSPGRFDTQYF
once,TRBV28,TRBD1,TRBJ2-3,TGTGCCAGCAGTTTATGGACAGGGACAGATACGCAGTATTTT,CASSLWTGTDTQYF
.,TRBV10-3,TRBD1,TRBJ1-2,TGTGCCATCAGGTCCGGGACAGACCAGTATGGCTACACCTTC,CAIRSGTDQYGYTF
.,TRBV9,.,TRBJ2-7,TGTGCCAGCAGCGGTGGTCAGAGCGCCTACGAGCAGTACTTC,CASSGGQSAYEQYF
.,TRBV29-1,.,TRBJ2-3,TGCAGCGCGACTTACGCCATGGATACGCAGTATTTT,CSATYAMDTQYF
.,TRBV11-2,TRBD2,TRBJ2-1,TGTGCCAGCAGCTTACGACTAGCGGGAGACCAAGAGCAGTTCTTC,CASSLRLAGDQEQFF
.,TRBV27,TRBD1,TRBJ1-1,TGTGCCAGCAGGAGACAGGGGGTGAACACTGAAGCTTTCTTT,CASRRQGVNTEAFF
.,TRBV27,.,TRBJ2-1,TGTGCCAGCAGTTTATTCAATGAGCAGTTCTTC,CASSLFNEQFF
.,TRBV2,TRBD1,TRBJ2-7,TGTGCCAGCAGGGTCGACAGGGGATCCTACGAGCAGTACTTC,CASRVDRGSYEQYF
.,TRBV19,.,TRBJ2-5,TGTGCCAGTAGTCCGGGACACCCTCAAGAGACCCAGTACTTC,CASSPGHPQETQYF
.,TRBV9,TRBD1,TRBJ2-3,TGTGCCAGCAGCGCGGGACAGGTTAGCACAGATACGCAGTATTTT,CASSAGQVSTDTQYF
.,TRBV10-2,TRBD1,TRBJ2-5,TGCGCCAGCAGAGACCACAGGGGGCTAAAGGAGACCCAGTACTTC,CASRDHRGLKETQYF
.,TRBV2,TRBD1,TRBJ2-1,TGTGCCAGCAGGCGGGCCATACAGGGGAGTGTTGACAATGAGCAGTTCTTC,CASRRAIQGSVDNEQFF
medium-sized,TRBV7-9,TRBD1,TRBJ1-4,TGTGCCACAACCCAGACAGGGTCTAATGAAAAACTGTTTTTT,CATTQTGSNEKLFF
.,TRBV5-1,TRBD2,TRBJ2-1,TGCGCCAGCAGCTTGGATGGACTAGCGGCCAATGAGCAGTTCTTC,CASSLDGLAANEQFF
.,TRBV21-1,.,TRBJ2-3,TGTGCCAGCAGCAAAATTGGGGTAGCGGGGATCAACACAGATACGCAGTATTTT,CASSKIGVAGINTDTQYF
few,TRBV5-1,.,TRBJ2-3,TGCGCCAGCAGCTCCAGGACCTCCACAGATACGCAGTATTTT,CASSSRTSTDTQYF
once,TRBV29-1,.,TRBJ1-1,TGCAGCGTTGAAGTCAGAACCACTGAAGCTTTCTTT,CSVEVRTTEAFF
.,TRBV18,.,TRBJ2-1,TGTGCCAGCTCACGCGCAGGGTCGCAAGCCTACAATGAGCAGTTCTTC,CASSRAGSQAYNEQFF
few,TRBV21-1,.,TRBJ1-1,TGTGCCAGCAGCAAACAGAACACTGAAGCTTTCTTT,CASSKQNTEAFF
.,TRBV15,TRBD1,TRBJ2-7,TGTGCCACCAGCATCACAGGGGGCTCCTACGAGCAGTACTTC,CATSITGGSYEQYF
once,TRBV7-3,TRBD2,TRBJ2-1,TGTGCCAGCAGCTCTGGGACTAGCGGGGGCTACAATGAGCAGTTCTTC,CASSSGTSGGYNEQFF
.,TRBV7-2,.,TRBJ1-2,TGTGCCAGCAGCTTATTCGGGGGCAGCCACTATGGCTACACCTTC,CASSLFGGSHYGYTF
once,TRBV7-2,.,TRBJ2-5,TGTGCCAGCAGCTTTGGAGGGGGGTGGAGGGAGACCCAGTACTTC,CASSFGGGWRETQYF
.,TRBV5-6,.,TRBJ2-1,TGTGCCAGCAGTGAAGAGGGGCCCTCCTACAATGAGCAGTTCTTC,CASSEEGPSYNEQFF
.,TRBV27,.,TRBJ2-1,TGTGCCAGCAGTTTAGACTATTACAATGAGCAGTTCTTC,CASSLDYYNEQFF
.,TRBV9,TRBD1,TRBJ2-1,TGTGCCAGCAGCGTATTGATAGTTTCGTGGGACAGGTCTTTCAATGAGCAGTTCTTC,CASSVLIVSWDRSFNEQFF
.,TRBV5-1,.,TRBJ2-3,TGCGCCAGCAGCCTGGGACGGACTACAGATACGCAGTATTTT,CASSLGRTTDTQYF
.,TRBV6-6,.,TRBJ1-6,TGTGCCAGCATGGGGGGGGACTCACCCCTCCACTTT,CASMGGDSPLHF
.,TRBV30,.,TRBJ1-6,TGTGCCTGGAGTGTAGCAGGAAATTCACCCCTCCACTTT,CAWSVAGNSPLHF
.,TRBV5-1,.,TRBJ1-1,TGCGCCAGCAGCCCTGGACCGATGAACACTGAAGCTTTCTTT,CASSPGPMNTEAFF
.,TRBV19,.,TRBJ2-7,TGTGCCAGTAGTCCCTCCCAATCCTACGAGCAGTACTTC,CASSPSQSYEQYF
.,TRBV4-1,.,TRBJ2-3,TGCGCCAGCAGCCGCGAAGGGAGTTTAGGACCAGATACGCAGTATTTT,CASSREGSLGPDTQYF
.,TRBV9,TRBD2,TRBJ2-2,TGTGCCAGCAGCCACGGGGGGGGTAACACCGGGGAGCTGTTTTTT,CASSHGGGNTGELFF
.,TRBV5-5,.,TRBJ1-1,TGTGCCAGCAGCCGGACCCTTTTTGGGACTGAAGCTTTCTTT,CASSRTLFGTEAFF
.,TRBV20-1,.,TRBJ2-7,TGCAGTGCTAAATCCGTTCTCCAGCAGTACTTC,CSAKSVLQQYF
.,TRBV30,.,TRBJ2-1,TGTGCCCATTCGGTTCGACTAGTCTTAGAGGGTGAGCAGTTCTTC,CAHSVRLVLEGEQFF
.,TRBV7-2,.,TRBJ1-5,TGTGCCAGCAGCTTAGAGGCCAGGGGAGGGTCCCAGCATTTT,CASSLEARGGSQHF
.,TRBV5-6,.,TRBJ1-5,TGTGCCAGCAGCTTGGGACCCCAGGGTCGGCCCCAGCATTTT,CASSLGPQGRPQHF
.,TRBV6-1,.,TRBJ1-2,TGTGCCAGCAGTGACGGGAAGGGCCGAAACTATGGCTACACCTTC,CASSDGKGRNYGYTF
.,TRBV6-5,.,TRBJ1-4,TGTGCCAGCAGTTACCCCGACAGAGACCCTGAAAAACTGTTTTTT,CASSYPDRDPEKLFF
.,TRBV7-9,TRBD1,TRBJ1-2,TGTGCCAGCAGCTGGGACAGGCGGGGCTACACCTTC,CASSWDRRGYTF
.,TRBV6-6,TRBD1,TRBJ2-7,TGTGCCACCTCCGACAGGGGTTCCTACGAGCAGTACTTC,CATSDRGSYEQYF
.,TRBV18,.,TRBJ1-5,TGTGCCAGCTCACCTGTCGGTCAGCCCCAGCATTTT,CASSPVGQPQHF
.,TRBV10-2,.,TRBJ1-1,TGCGCCAGCAGTAAATCTTCCCGAGGGGAATCAAACACTGAAGCTTTCTTT,CASSKSSRGESNTEAFF
.,TRBV6-1,.,TRBJ1-5,TGTGCCAGCAGTGAAGTCGGTATCCGCAATCAGCCCCAGCATTTT,CASSEVGIRNQPQHF
.,TRBV7-6,TRBD2,TRBJ2-7,TGTGCCAGCAGCTTAGAGCCTAGCGGGGGCTCCTACGAGCAGTACTTC,CASSLEPSGGSYEQYF
.,TRBV5-4,.,TRBJ1-1,TGTGCCAGCAGCTTAACACGCACAGGGTTGGGTGTGAACACTGAAGCTTTCTTT,CASSLTRTGLGVNTEAFF
.,TRBV5-4,.,TRBJ1-1,TGTGCCAGCAGCCATGGCGCATCAAACACTGAAGCTTTCTTT,CASSHGASNTEAFF
.,TRBV5-1,.,TRBJ2-7,TGCGCCAGCAGCTTGGGTCTGGATACCTACGAGCAGTACTTC,CASSLGLDTYEQYF
.,TRBV27,TRBD1,TRBJ2-7,TGTGCCAGCATTGACAGGGGCAGGTCCTACGAGCAGTACTTC,CASIDRGRSYEQYF
.,TRBV27,.,TRBJ2-7,TGTGCCAGCAGTTTCCAGCGCAACTACGAGCAGTACTTC,CASSFQRNYEQYF
.,TRBV7-2,.,TRBJ2-3,TGTGCCAGCAGCCCGCGTCTTCGGACCACAGATACGCAGTATTTT,CASSPRLRTTDTQYF